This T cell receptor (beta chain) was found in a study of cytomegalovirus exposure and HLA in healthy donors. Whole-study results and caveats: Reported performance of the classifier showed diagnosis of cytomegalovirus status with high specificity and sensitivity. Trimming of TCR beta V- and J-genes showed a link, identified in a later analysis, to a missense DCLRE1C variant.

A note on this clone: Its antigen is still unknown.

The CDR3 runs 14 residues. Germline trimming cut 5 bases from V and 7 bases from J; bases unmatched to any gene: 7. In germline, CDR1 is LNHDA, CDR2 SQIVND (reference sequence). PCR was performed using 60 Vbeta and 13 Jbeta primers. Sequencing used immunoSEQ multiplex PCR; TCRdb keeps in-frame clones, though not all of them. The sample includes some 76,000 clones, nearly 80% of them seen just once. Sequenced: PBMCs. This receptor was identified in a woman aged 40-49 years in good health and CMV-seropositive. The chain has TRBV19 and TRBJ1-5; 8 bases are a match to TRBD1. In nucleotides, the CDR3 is TGTGCCAGTAGTGCTCAGGGGGCCCAACAGCCCCAGCATTTT. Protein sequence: CASSAQGAQQPQHF.